This T cell receptor beta chain was identified in a study of blood T cell repertoires in COVID-19. The overall study: T cells, B-cell-depleted T cells, or PBMCs supplied cDNA or gDNA.

Clones were read by immunoSEQ multiplex PCR, and TCRdb kept only the in-frame ones, dropping some. The sample yields over 35,000 clones, about 88% seen once. The material sequenced was peripheral blood. The TCR was taken from a man aged 65 to 79 with active COVID-19.

In DNA form, the CDR3 reads TGTGCGACAGGGCAGGGTAACACTGAAGCTTTCTTT. Amino acid sequence: CATGQGNTEAFF. The chain uses TRBV19 and TRBJ1-1, with 7 bases lining up with TRBD1. The CDR3 has 12 residues. Germline CDR1 LNHDA, CDR2 SQIVND (reference sequence).